The 29 T cell receptor beta chains listed next were all sequenced from one sample in a study of identical twins. TCRdb passed the 5' RACE reads through MiXCR, listing each CDR3 protein once. The repertoire consists of hundreds of thousands of distinct CDR3 sequences, with around 7.4% occurring once and the leading ten covering around 1.6%. These data were likewise used in another study, on yellow fever vaccine responses in identical twins.

The sequencing sample was made of PBMCs. The receptors were sampled from a woman younger than 30 in good health.

This clonotype turned up a few times. The junction and the germline gene differ at one end; a read error may be behind it. The chain links TRBV28 to TRBJ2-4; 8 bases are a match to TRBD1. The CDR3 is 12 amino acids. Germline CDR1 MDHEN, CDR2 SYDVKM. The CDR3 sequence: CASSIRDRLAMF. The CDR3 coding sequence is TGTGCCAGCAGTATACGGGACAGGCTTGCTATGTTC.

The V and J genes are TRBV7-8 and TRBJ1-5; D gene unclear. Germline V gene lookup returns CDR1 SGHVS and CDR2 FQNEAQ. Trimming took 0 bases from V and 7 from J, leaving 10 bases between them. The CDR3 runs to 14 residues. The CDR3 here is CASSLAYSSQPQHF. CDR3 in DNA: TGTGCCAGCAGCTTAGCATATTCCAGCCAGCCCCAGCATTTT.

The J gene is TRBJ2-1, the V gene TRBV12-3 or TRBV12-4, with D perhaps matching TRBD1 (6 bases). The CDR3 is 14 residues long. V lost 3 bases, J lost 5 bases, and 11 bases lay in between. CDR3 in amino acids: CASSFNRAHNEQFF. Here the CDR3 DNA reads TGTGCCAGCAGTTTTAACAGGGCCCACAATGAGCAGTTCTTC.

The chain couples TRBV29-1 to TRBJ2-1, with 7 positions matching TRBD1. Trimming took 7 bases from V and 4 from J; bases not matched to a gene: 7. The germline gives CDR1 SQVTM, CDR2 ANQGSEA. The CDR3 spans 13 residues. In nucleotides, the CDR3 is TGCAGCGCAGAGGACAGGCCATACAATGAGCAGTTCTTC. This sequence encodes CSAEDRPYNEQFF.

The chain carries TRBV20-1 and TRBJ2-7; D is possibly TRBD1 (5 bases). The ends were cut back, 3 bases at V and 1 base at J, with 19 bases in the middle. The CDR3 loop spans 16 amino acids. The germline V gene has CDR1 DFQATT and CDR2 SNEGSKA (reference sequence). Here the CDR3 DNA reads TGCAGTGCTAGGAGAAGCAGACAGTGGGGATCCTACGAGCAGTACTTC. This sequence encodes CSARRSRQWGSYEQYF.

This sequence joins TRBV28 and TRBJ1-1; 8 bases are shared with TRBD1. V lost 0 bases, J lost 6 bases, and 6 bases stayed unmatched. This CDR3 has 15 amino acids. Germline CDR1 and CDR2: MDHEN and SYDVKM. This chain's CDR3 is CASSLWDRALSEAFF. DNA for the CDR3: TGTGCCAGCAGTTTATGGGACAGGGCGTTATCTGAAGCTTTCTTT.

This rearrangement joins TRBV19 to TRBJ2-3, with 10 positions matching TRBD2. Trimming cost V 9 bases and J 6 bases; bases outside gene matches: 9. CDR3 length equals 14 residues. From germline, CDR1 is LNHDA and CDR2 SQIVND (reference sequence). CDR3 nucleotide sequence: TGTGCCAGCATGAGCGGGGGGGCAGGTGATACGCAGTATTTT. Its protein product is CASMSGGAGDTQYF.

This clonotype was seen repeatedly, ten times or more. The gene calls are TRBV24-1 and TRBJ2-3; TRBD1 matches 7 bases. V lost 7 bases, J lost 0 bases, and 12 bases stayed unmatched. The germline gives CDR1 KGHDR, CDR2 SFDVKD. CDR3 length: 17 residues. CDR3 DNA: TGTGCCACCAGCCGGGGACAGACGACTCCTAGCACAGATACGCAGTATTTT. It translates to CATSRGQTTPSTDTQYF.

The J gene is TRBJ2-3, the V gene TRBV5-1, with D perhaps TRBD2 (7 bases). The germline V and J ends were trimmed by 1 base and 7 bases, with 16 bases remaining between them. The CDR3 is 15 residues long. CDR1 and CDR2 from the germline V gene are SGHRS and YFSETQ. CDR3 in amino acids: CASSLRGGGGNTQYF. CDR3 DNA sequence: TGCGCCAGCAGCTTGAGAGGGGGGGGTGGAAATACGCAGTATTTT.

This clonotype was counted many times. The chain employs TRBV5-1 and TRBJ2-5, with D perhaps matching TRBD1 (7 bases). The V end lost 1 base, the J end lost 4 bases, and 11 bases lay between the germline ends. This CDR3 comprises 14 residues. Germline values: CDR1 SGHRS, CDR2 YFSETQ. CDR3 loop: CASSLSQGGETQYF. CDR3 nucleotide sequence: TGCGCCAGCAGCTTGTCTCAGGGGGGAGAGACCCAGTACTTC.

This clonotype was picked up a small number of times. This chain links TRBV20-1 with TRBJ2-7, with 7 nucleotides matching TRBD2. J lost 0 bases, V lost 0 bases, and 5 bases had no gene match. CDR3 length: 15 amino acids. Germline V gives CDR1 DFQATT, CDR2 SNEGSKA (reference sequence). In DNA, the CDR3 is TGCAGTGCTAGAGACACTAGCGCAACCTCCTACGAGCAGTACTTC. As protein: CSARDTSATSYEQYF.

There are a few counts of this clonotype. The CDR3: CSVEDWLNTEAFF. The CDR3 DNA follows: TGCAGCGTTGAAGATTGGCTTAACACTGAAGCTTTCTTT. The chain uses TRBV29-1 and TRBJ1-1, with D unresolved. The CDR3 sequence is 13 residues long. Germline V gene lookup returns CDR1 SQVTM and CDR2 ANQGSEA. Trimming took 0 bases from V and 2 from J, leaving 7 bases between them.

The chain couples TRBV4-2 to TRBJ2-5, with 7 bases identical to TRBD2. V shed 0 bases, J shed 4 bases, and the junction held 11 bases outside the gene matches. The CDR3 is 17 residues long. Germline V gives CDR1 LGHNA, CDR2 YNFKEQ. The CDR3, as DNA: TGTGCCAGCAGCCAAGATCGAGCGGGGTCGTCAGGAGAGACCCAGTACTTC. This encodes CASSQDRAGSSGETQYF.

The sample holds a few counts of this clonotype. The genes are TRBV14 and TRBJ2-2, with D perhaps matching TRBD1 or TRBD2 (5 bases each). V was clipped by 3 bases and J by 2 bases, with 13 bases between them. This CDR3 contains 16 residues. Germline-derived CDR1 and CDR2 are SGHDN and FVKESK. CDR3 protein: CASSQGTLRNTGELFF. The DNA for the CDR3 is TGTGCCAGCAGCCAGGGGACCCTAAGAAACACCGGGGAGCTGTTTTTT.

The chain has TRBV14 and TRBJ2-3; TRBD2 is a possible D gene (6 bases). CDR1 and CDR2 from the germline V gene are SGHDN and FVKESK. V was trimmed by 4 bases and J by 6 bases, leaving 17 bases between them. This CDR3 has 15 amino acids. The CDR3 here is CASSPSQAGPDTQYF. CDR3 DNA sequence: TGTGCCAGCAGCCCATCCCAGGCGGGGCCGGATACGCAGTATTTT. Together with reference TRBV14 and TRBJ2-3, the CDR3 gives the full variable domain: EAGVTQFPSHSVIEKGQTVTLRCDPISGHDNLYWYRRVMGKEIKFLLHFVKESKQDESGMPNNRFLAERTGGTYSTLKVQPAELEDSGVYFCASSPSQAGPDTQYFGPGTRLTVL.

V and J are TRBV11-3 and TRBJ2-3; the match to TRBD1 covers 7 bases. The germline CDR1 and CDR2 sequences are SGHNT and YENEEA. The CDR3 spans 15 residues. With 3 bases clipped from V and 8 bases from J, the junction kept 11 bases outside the gene matches. The CDR3 sequence is CASSFAFDRVATQYF. The CDR3 bases are TGTGCCAGCAGCTTCGCCTTCGACAGGGTAGCTACGCAGTATTTT.

The rearrangement uses TRBV7-6 and TRBJ1-1; the D gene is possibly TRBD1 (5 bases). Trimming pared 2 bases from V and 8 bases from J, leaving 9 bases between. The CDR3 has 12 residues. Germline lookup yields CDR1 SGHVS and CDR2 FNYEAQ. The CDR3, as DNA: TGTGCCAGCAGCTTACAGGGAAGAGAAGCTTTCTTT. This gives the protein CASSLQGREAFF.

The chain joins TRBV5-1 to TRBJ1-1; D is perhaps TRBD1 (5 bases). The CDR3 totals 14 residues. Germline values: CDR1 SGHRS, CDR2 YFSETQ. V was pared by 4 bases and J by 3 bases, with 13 bases between. The CDR3 sequence is CASSKGGEDTEAFF. The CDR3 nucleotides read TGCGCCAGCAGCAAAGGAGGGGAGGACACTGAAGCTTTCTTT.

This clonotype has at least ten counts. The rearrangement uses TRBV24-1 and TRBJ2-1; 13 nucleotides align to TRBD2. Looked up from germline, CDR1 is KGHDR and CDR2 is SFDVKD. The CDR3 consists of 16 residues. After removal of 4 bases from V and 7 bases from J, the junction contained 6 bases not matched to a gene. As DNA, the CDR3 is TGTGCCACCAGTGACCACGGACTAGCGGGAGTGAATGAGCAGTTCTTC. Translating gives CATSDHGLAGVNEQFF.

There are many counts of this clonotype. The chain combines TRBV9 with TRBJ1-5, with 9 bases aligning to TRBD1. Germline CDR1 and CDR2: SGDLS and YYNGEE. CDR3 size: 14 residues. The junction had 5 bases not matched to a gene; V was cut back by 4 bases and J by 6 bases. The DNA for the CDR3 is TGTGCCAGCAGCCAAGGGACAGGGAGTCAGCCCCAGCATTTT. Amino acids: CASSQGTGSQPQHF.

This clonotype was picked up many times. The chain combines TRBV29-1 with TRBJ2-3, with 7 bases identical to TRBD2. Germline trimming cut 6 bases from V and 5 bases from J; bases unmatched to any gene: 11. The CDR3 runs 14 residues. Looked up from germline, CDR1 is SQVTM and CDR2 is ANQGSEA. The CDR3 region has the DNA TGCAGCGTCACCCGGGGAGGGTTGCTAGATACGCAGTATTTT. Its protein is CSVTRGGLLDTQYF.

This clonotype has a handful of counts. The rearrangement joins TRBV12-3 or TRBV12-4 to TRBJ2-6, with a tentative D call TRBD1 (5 bases). With 2 bases removed from V and 1 base from J, the gap between germline ends came to 9 bases. The CDR3 loop spans 16 amino acids. The CDR3 coding sequence is TGTGCCAGCAGTTTACAGGGTGCGTCTGGGGCCAACGTCCTGACTTTC. Its translation is CASSLQGASGANVLTF.

This clonotype was detected ten times or more. J is TRBJ1-5 and V is TRBV5-1; 7 positions match TRBD1. The CDR3 length is 16 residues. CDR1 and CDR2 (germline): SGHRS, YFSETQ. V lost 7 bases to trimming and J lost 0 bases; unmatched junction nucleotides: 10. CDR3 amino acids: CASQPGQPYSNQPQHF. CDR3 in DNA: TGCGCCAGCCAGCCGGGACAGCCGTATAGCAATCAGCCCCAGCATTTT.

V and J are TRBV28 and TRBJ1-2; D is perhaps TRBD1 (6 bases). Trimming stripped 9 bases from V and 5 bases from J, with 22 bases between. The CDR3 sequence is 15 residues long. Germline values: CDR1 MDHEN, CDR2 SYDVKM. The CDR3 DNA sequence: TGTGCCAGTACCCAGCCCGGGACAATAGATTATGGCTACACCTTC. It codes for CASTQPGTIDYGYTF.

This clonotype was seen ten or more times. This sequence joins TRBV12-3 or TRBV12-4 and TRBJ2-1; D gene unclear. The CDR3 spans 15 residues. V dropped 2 bases and J dropped 9 bases, with 17 bases sitting between them. The CDR3 spells CASSLLGPWAGEQFF. In DNA form, the CDR3 reads TGTGCCAGCAGTTTACTGGGCCCTTGGGCCGGTGAGCAGTTCTTC.

This clonotype was picked up many times. V and J are TRBV5-5 and TRBJ2-3; D perhaps matches TRBD2 (5 bases). V dropped 2 bases and J dropped 13 bases, with 14 bases sitting between them. Germline CDR1 reads SGHKS; CDR2 reads YYEKEE (reference sequence). This CDR3 comprises 12 residues. Here the CDR3 reads CASSLGGGREYF. The CDR3 DNA reads as TGTGCCAGCAGCTTAGGAGGAGGTCGAGAGTATTTT.

This clonotype was counted only a few times. The chain recombines TRBV6-1 with TRBJ2-7; 7 bases map to TRBD1. Per the germline V gene, CDR1 is MNHNS and CDR2 is SASEGT. The ends lost 0 bases at V and 2 bases at J; junction bases unmatched: 7. This CDR3 is built from 16 residues. The CDR3, as DNA: TGTGCCAGCAGTGAAGCAGATGACAGGGACGCCTACGAGCAGTACGTC. Residues: CASSEADDRDAYEQYV.

On this clonotype: This sequence may be a read error, since a much larger clone differs from it by one base. The gene calls are TRBV2 and TRBJ2-2; 11 bases are shared with TRBD1. CDR3 length: 18 amino acids. Germline V gene lookup returns CDR1 SNHLY and CDR2 FYNNEI. The DNA for the CDR3 is TGTGCCAGCAGTGAAGACAGGGACAGGGGGAAGAACACCGGGCAGCTGTTTTTT. Its translation is CASSEDRDRGKNTGQLFF.

The chain links TRBV12-3 or TRBV12-4 to TRBJ1-1; D not resolved. CDR3 size: 15 residues. Trimming removed 1 base from V and 0 bases from J, with 9 bases in between. The CDR3 spells CASSLGTDMNTEAFF. The CDR3 DNA follows: TGTGCCAGCAGTTTAGGGACGGATATGAACACTGAAGCTTTCTTT.